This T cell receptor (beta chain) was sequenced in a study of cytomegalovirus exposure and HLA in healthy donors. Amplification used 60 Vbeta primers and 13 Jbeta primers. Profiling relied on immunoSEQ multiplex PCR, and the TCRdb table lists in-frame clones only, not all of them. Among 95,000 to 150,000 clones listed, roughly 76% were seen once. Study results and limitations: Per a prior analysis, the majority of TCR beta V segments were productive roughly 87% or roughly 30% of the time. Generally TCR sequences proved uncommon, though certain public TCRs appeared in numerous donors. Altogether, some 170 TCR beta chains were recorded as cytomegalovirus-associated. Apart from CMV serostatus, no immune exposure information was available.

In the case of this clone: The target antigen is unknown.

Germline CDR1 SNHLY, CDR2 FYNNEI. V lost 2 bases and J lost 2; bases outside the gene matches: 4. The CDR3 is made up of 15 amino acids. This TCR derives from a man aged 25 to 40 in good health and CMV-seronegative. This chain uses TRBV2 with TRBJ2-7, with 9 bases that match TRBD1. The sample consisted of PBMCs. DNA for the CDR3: TGTGCCAGCAGTGAAACACAGGGGGCGGCCTACGAGCAGTACTTC. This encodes CASSETQGAAYEQYF. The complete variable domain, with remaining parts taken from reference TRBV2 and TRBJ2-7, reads EPEVTQTPSHQVTQMGQEVILRCVPISNHLYFYWYRQILGQKVEFLVSFYNNEISEKSEIFDDQFSVERPDGSNFTLKIRSTKLEDSAMYFCASSETQGAAYEQYFGPGTRLTVT.